The rows below give T cell receptor beta chains drawn from one sample of a study of CD8 T cells in Susac syndrome. One entry per CDR3 protein results from TCRdb running MiXCR on the immunoSEQ multiplex PCR reads. The profile covers around 50,000 distinct CDR3 sequences, with almost 95% appearing a single time and about 0.41% taken by the ten largest. Sequencing was carried out using CD8+ T cells from PBMCs. The receptor source for this set is a human donor in good health. The CDR3 runs from the conserved cysteine through the conserved F or W. The order of the fields is V gene, J gene, D gene, clone size, CDR3 protein, CDR3 DNA. The D gene is left open where the match is weak. Clone size is shown for a subset of rows, as once, few, many or a class of expanded clone.

v_gene: TRBV9; j_gene: TRBJ2-3; d_gene: NA; abundance: once; CDR3aa: CASSADTNRHTDTQYF; CDR3nt: TGTGCCAGCAGCGCGGACACCAACAGACACACAGATACGCAGTATTTT
v_gene: TRBV7-9; j_gene: TRBJ2-3; d_gene: TRBD2; abundance: NA; CDR3aa: CASSLEGGYTDTQYF; CDR3nt: TGTGCCAGCAGCTTGGAGGGAGGGTATACAGATACGCAGTATTTT
v_gene: TRBV5-6; j_gene: TRBJ2-1; d_gene: TRBD2; abundance: NA; CDR3aa: CASSLTSGDRSYNEQFF; CDR3nt: TGTGCCAGCAGCTTAACTAGCGGGGACCGCTCCTACAATGAGCAGTTCTTC
v_gene: TRBV7-6; j_gene: TRBJ2-3; d_gene: NA; abundance: NA; CDR3aa: CASSSSVSTDTQYF; CDR3nt: TGTGCCAGCAGCTCCAGTGTTAGCACAGATACGCAGTATTTT
v_gene: TRBV4-1; j_gene: TRBJ1-3; d_gene: NA; abundance: NA; CDR3aa: CASSQAVWGNTIYF; CDR3nt: TGCGCCAGCAGCCAAGCGGTCTGGGGAAACACCATATATTTT
v_gene: TRBV29-1; j_gene: TRBJ1-1; d_gene: NA; abundance: NA; CDR3aa: CSVTVTEAFF; CDR3nt: TGCAGCGTTACGGTCACTGAAGCTTTCTTT
v_gene: TRBV30; j_gene: TRBJ2-5; d_gene: NA; abundance: NA; CDR3aa: CAWSDERAQETQYF; CDR3nt: TGTGCCTGGAGTGACGAGCGGGCCCAAGAGACCCAGTACTTC
v_gene: TRBV6-2/TRBV6-3; j_gene: TRBJ2-1; d_gene: TRBD2; abundance: NA; CDR3aa: CASSYSSGRAYEQFF; CDR3nt: TGTGCCAGCAGTTACTCAAGCGGGAGGGCCTATGAGCAGTTCTTC
v_gene: TRBV19; j_gene: TRBJ1-5; d_gene: TRBD1; abundance: NA; CDR3aa: CASSIRDSPNQPQHF; CDR3nt: TGTGCCAGTAGTATTCGGGACAGTCCTAATCAGCCCCAGCATTTT
v_gene: TRBV11-2; j_gene: TRBJ2-7; d_gene: NA; abundance: NA; CDR3aa: CASSLVVGTTYEQYF; CDR3nt: TGTGCCAGCAGCTTAGTGGTGGGAACGACCTACGAGCAGTACTTC
v_gene: TRBV5-4; j_gene: TRBJ2-2; d_gene: NA; abundance: NA; CDR3aa: CASSLTSNTGELFF; CDR3nt: TGTGCCAGCAGCTTGACTTCGAACACCGGGGAGCTGTTTTTT
v_gene: TRBV4-1; j_gene: TRBJ2-1; d_gene: NA; abundance: NA; CDR3aa: CASSQPRTDEQFF; CDR3nt: TGCGCCAGCAGCCAACCCCGTACAGATGAGCAGTTCTTC
v_gene: TRBV6-1; j_gene: TRBJ2-3; d_gene: NA; abundance: NA; CDR3aa: CASSESRARMADTQYF; CDR3nt: TGTGCCAGCAGTGAGTCTCGGGCCCGTATGGCAGATACGCAGTATTTT
v_gene: TRBV18; j_gene: TRBJ2-1; d_gene: NA; abundance: NA; CDR3aa: CASSPPGLPSYNEQFF; CDR3nt: TGTGCCAGCTCACCACCGGGACTCCCCTCCTACAATGAGCAGTTCTTC
v_gene: TRBV27; j_gene: TRBJ2-7; d_gene: NA; abundance: once; CDR3aa: CASTRLGSYEQYF; CDR3nt: TGTGCCAGCACCCGTCTGGGCTCCTACGAGCAGTACTTC